The present entry profiles one T cell receptor (beta chain) with its context. This sample is part of a study of blood T cell repertoires in COVID-19. Turning to the study itself: The samples span acute and convalescent COVID-19 from the United States, Italy and Spain. The analysed material was cDNA or gDNA that came from T cells, B-cell-depleted T cells, or PBMCs.

The germline gives CDR1 KGHDR, CDR2 SFDVKD. This CDR3 region has 13 residues. V was shortened by 4 bases and J by 4 bases, with 7 bases between the two germline ends. Assay used: immunoSEQ multiplex PCR; TCRdb lists only in-frame clones, some missing. Of more than 85,000 clones in the sample, 75% to 90% were seen once. The material sequenced was peripheral blood. This rearrangement joins TRBV24-1 to TRBJ2-1, with TRBD1 as a possible D gene (6 bases). This receptor was obtained from a man aged 80 or over with acute or convalescent COVID-19. The CDR3 DNA sequence: TGTGCCACCAGTGAGGGACATTACAATGAGCAGTTCTTC. Its protein is CATSEGHYNEQFF.